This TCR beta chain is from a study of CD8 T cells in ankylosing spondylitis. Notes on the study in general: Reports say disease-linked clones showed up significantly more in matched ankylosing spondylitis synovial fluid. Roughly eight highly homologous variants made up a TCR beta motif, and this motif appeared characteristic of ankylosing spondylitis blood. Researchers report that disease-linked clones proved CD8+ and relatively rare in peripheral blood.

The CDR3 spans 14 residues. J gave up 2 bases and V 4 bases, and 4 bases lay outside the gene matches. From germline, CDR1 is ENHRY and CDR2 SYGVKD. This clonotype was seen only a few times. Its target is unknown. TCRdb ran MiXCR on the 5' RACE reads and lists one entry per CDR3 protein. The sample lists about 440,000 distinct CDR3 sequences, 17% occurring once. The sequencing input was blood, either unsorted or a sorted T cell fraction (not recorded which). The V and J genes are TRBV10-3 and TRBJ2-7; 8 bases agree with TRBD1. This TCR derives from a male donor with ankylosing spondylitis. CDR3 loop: CAISGTGLAYEQYF. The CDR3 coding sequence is TGTGCCATCAGTGGGACAGGGTTGGCCTACGAGCAGTACTTC.